The source of this T cell receptor (beta chain) is a study of metastatic and nonmetastatic thyroid tumors. All patients were untreated before thyroid surgery. After removal of 2 bases from V and 9 bases from J, the junction contained 2 bases not matched to a gene. The CDR3 extends over 13 amino acids. Germline CDR1 reads SGHNT; CDR2 reads YYREEE (reference sequence). This clone was picked up many times. TCRdb re-processed the PCR reads through MiXCR. The sample contains 85,000 to 95,000 clones, 14% to 15% of which appear only once. The sample consisted of blood. The source of this sequence is a female donor with papillary thyroid cancer or a benign thyroid nodule (not recorded which). Some clones in this sample may be carry-over from other donors' samples. This rearrangement joins TRBV5-4 to TRBJ2-1; 10 nucleotides align to TRBD2. CDR3: CASSLAGGLEQFF. The CDR3 nucleotides read TGTGCCAGCAGCTTAGCGGGGGGGCTTGAGCAGTTCTTC. Together with reference TRBV5-4 and TRBJ2-1, the CDR3 gives the full variable domain: ETGVTQSPTHLIKTRGQQVTLRCSSQSGHNTVSWYQQALGQGPQFIFQYYREEENGRGNFPPRFSGLQFPNYSSELNVNALELDDSALYLCASSLAGGLEQFFGPGTRLTVL.